This T cell receptor (beta chain) is drawn from a study of T cells in women clearing cervical HPV infection. Study observations and caveats: Cases carried less TRBV6-7 than controls: approximately 0.1% versus 0.16%.

Only in-frame clones appear in the TCRdb table, and some are missing; sequencing was by immunoSEQ multiplex PCR. This table lists over 25,000 clones. This CDR3 has 13 amino acids. Germline values: CDR1 SNHLY, CDR2 FYNNEI. With regard to this clone: No antigen is known for it. The sequence runs out 3 residues before the end of the CDR3; the remainder is reconstructed from the germline J gene.

V usage is TRBV2 and J usage is TRBJ1-2; tentative D call: TRBD1 (5 bases). The sequencing sample was made of blood buffy coat. The TCR originated in a woman aged 18-70 years with a cervical HPV16 infection that either progressed to CIN3+ or cleared (not recorded which). CDR3 bases read: TGTGCCAGCAGTGAAGGCAGGGTTGGAGGC. Translated: CASSEGRVGG. The full CDR3 reads CASSEGRVGGYTF.